These T cell receptor beta chains were read from a single sample in a study of PD-1 blockade in mismatch repair-deficient tumors. TCRdb's table, derived via immunoSEQ multiplex PCR, lists solely in-frame clones and lacks some. This sample has some 100,000 clones, with 70% to 85% found just once. Specimen: peripheral blood, collected roughly 35 weeks after starting pembrolizumab. These receptors were collected from an adult with mismatch repair-deficient cancer. The CDR3 runs from the conserved cysteine through the conserved F or W. D genes are given only for firm matches. The size entry is marked missing in some rows and otherwise reads once, few, many or a size class.

>NA|few|TRBV6-5|TRBJ1-1
CASRERGAGRTEAFF
TGTGCCAGCAGGGAACGGGGGGCTGGGCGGACTGAAGCTTTCTTT
>NA|once|TRBV15|TRBJ1-1
CATSSFPGEGNTEAFF
TGTGCCACCAGCAGCTTCCCAGGGGAGGGTAACACTGAAGCTTTCTTT
>NA|NA|TRBV12-5|TRBJ1-2
CASGLFALTPYGYTF
TGTGCTAGTGGTTTATTCGCACTTACCCCATATGGCTACACCTTC
>TRBD2|NA|TRBV5-6|TRBJ2-5
CASSLKRERWVETQYF
TGTGCCAGCAGCTTGAAGCGGGAGAGGTGGGTGGAGACCCAGTACTTC
>NA|NA|TRBV11-2|TRBJ2-2
CASRFIGGGNTGELFF
TGTGCCAGCCGCTTTATTGGAGGGGGGAACACCGGGGAGCTGTTTTTT
>TRBD1|NA|TRBV4-3|TRBJ2-7
CASSQGWDSTYEQYF
TGCGCCAGCAGCCAAGGGTGGGACAGTACCTACGAGCAGTACTTC
>TRBD1|NA|TRBV5-4|TRBJ1-2
CASNPTGDYGYTF
TGTGCCAGCAACCCGACAGGGGATTATGGCTACACCTTC
>NA|NA|TRBV10-3|TRBJ1-1
CAIRGAQGENTEAFF
TGTGCCATCAGAGGGGCCCAGGGTGAGAACACTGAAGCTTTCTTT
>NA|NA|TRBV6-6|TRBJ1-2
CASSQQANYGYTF
TGTGCCAGCAGCCAACAGGCTAACTATGGCTACACCTTC
>NA|NA|TRBV16|TRBJ1-2
CASSQYLGSTDGYGYTF
TGTGCCAGCAGCCAATATCTAGGCAGCACGGATGGCTATGGCTACACCTTC
>NA|NA|TRBV27|TRBJ1-2
CASSLSGRGNGYTF
TGTGCCAGCAGTTTATCAGGGAGAGGGAACGGCTACACCTTC
>NA|NA|TRBV14|TRBJ2-3
CASSRDTPDTQYF
TGTGCCAGCAGCCGGGACACACCAGATACGCAGTATTTT
>NA|once|TRBV13|TRBJ1-1
CASSLGPGTGEAFF
TGTGCCAGCAGCTTAGGTCCGGGAACAGGTGAAGCTTTCTTT
>NA|few|TRBV30|TRBJ1-2
CAWREGFTNYGYTF
TGTGCCTGGAGGGAGGGATTTACCAACTATGGCTACACCTTC
>TRBD2|NA|TRBV5-4|TRBJ2-1
CASSTPTSGRIDEQFF
TGTGCCAGCAGCACACCGACTAGCGGGAGGATCGATGAGCAGTTCTTC
>TRBD1|once|TRBV6-4|TRBJ2-7
CASRVQQGIEQYF
TGTGCCAGCAGGGTCCAACAGGGGATCGAGCAGTACTTC
>NA|NA|TRBV11-2|TRBJ1-1
CASSLSGGIHTEAFF
TGTGCCAGCAGCTTATCGGGCGGTATCCACACTGAAGCTTTCTTT
>NA|NA|TRBV7-9|TRBJ2-7
CASSLGDYEQYF
TGTGCCAGCAGCTTGGGGGATTACGAGCAGTACTTC
>NA|NA|TRBV4-1|TRBJ1-1
CASSLSTGRELGGSTEAFF
TGCGCCAGCAGCCTATCCACAGGCAGGGAATTGGGGGGTAGCACTGAAGCTTTCTTT
>NA|NA|TRBV6-1|TRBJ1-5
CASLEGPNQPQHF
TGTGCCAGCCTGGAGGGTCCCAATCAGCCCCAGCATTTT
>NA|NA|TRBV6-6|TRBJ1-2
CASSFLQGNYGYTF
TGTGCCAGCAGTTTCTTACAGGGTAACTATGGCTACACCTTC
>NA|NA|TRBV2|TRBJ2-1
CASRTAPIVQFF
TGTGCCAGCAGAACAGCGCCAATTGTGCAGTTCTTC
>NA|NA|TRBV5-1|TRBJ2-3
CASSSGLGQYF
TGCGCCAGCAGCTCTGGACTGGGGCAGTATTTT
>TRBD1|few|TRBV28|TRBJ1-2
CASSPTGGYGYTF
TGTGCCAGCAGTCCAACAGGGGGCTATGGCTACACCTTC
>TRBD2|NA|TRBV5-5|TRBJ2-3
CASSLGLAGGDTQYF
TGTGCCAGCAGCTTAGGACTAGCGGGAGGAGATACGCAGTATTTT
>NA|NA|TRBV7-9|TRBJ2-5
CASSPVGTKKETQYF
TGTGCCAGCAGCCCAGTAGGGACAAAAAAAGAGACCCAGTACTTC
>TRBD1|NA|TRBV27|TRBJ2-7
CASSLSGQGWIYEQYF
TGTGCCAGCAGTTTATCCGGACAGGGGTGGATCTACGAGCAGTACTTC
>NA|NA|TRBV18|TRBJ1-3
CASSPQAAGAGNTIYF
TGTGCCAGCTCACCACAAGCGGCAGGCGCTGGAAACACCATATATTTT
>TRBD1|NA|TRBV5-6|TRBJ2-5
CASSRQGMLQETQYF
TGTGCCAGCAGCCGACAGGGGATGCTGCAAGAGACCCAGTACTTC
>NA|NA|TRBV5-4|TRBJ1-1
CASSSTRSTMNTEAFF
TGTGCCAGCAGCTCCACCCGGTCTACCATGAACACTGAAGCTTTCTTT
>TRBD2|few|TRBV7-9|TRBJ2-1
CASIKENGLAGLGEQFF
TGTGCCAGCATTAAAGAAAACGGGCTAGCGGGACTGGGTGAGCAGTTCTTC
>NA|few|TRBV30|TRBJ1-4
CAWSVNSNEKLFF
TGTGCCTGGAGTGTGAACAGTAATGAAAAACTGTTTTTT
>NA|NA|TRBV7-8|TRBJ1-2
CASSTGPKNYGYTF
TGTGCCAGCAGCACCGGACCGAAGAACTATGGCTACACCTTC
>NA|few|TRBV6-5|TRBJ1-1
CASRSRQGSTEAFF
TGTGCCAGCAGAAGCCGCCAGGGATCCACTGAAGCTTTCTTT
>NA|NA|TRBV6-1|TRBJ1-1
CASSDNRCPGTPRCEAFF
TGTGCCAGCAGTGACAACCGTTGCCCAGGTACCCCTCGCTGCGAAGCTTTCTTT
>NA|few|TRBV30|TRBJ1-4
CAWSNTPRREKLFF
TGTGCCTGGAGTAACACCCCCCGCAGAGAAAAACTGTTTTTT
>NA|NA|TRBV4-1|TRBJ1-4
CASSPEQAGEKLFF
TGCGCCAGCAGCCCTGAACAGGCGGGTGAAAAACTGTTTTTT
>TRBD2|NA|TRBV18|TRBJ2-7
CASSPGRTHEQYF
TGTGCCAGCTCCCCCGGGAGGACCCACGAGCAGTACTTC
>TRBD2|NA|TRBV29-1|TRBJ2-1
CSVEGGRGGNEQFF
TGCAGCGTTGAGGGCGGCCGGGGGGGCAATGAGCAGTTCTTC
>NA|NA|TRBV29-1|TRBJ2-3
CSVRDAGTDTQYF
TGCAGCGTCCGCGATGCTGGGACAGATACGCAGTATTTT
>TRBD2|NA|TRBV2|TRBJ2-3
CASSALTSRDTQYF
TGTGCCAGCAGTGCCTTGACTAGCAGAGATACGCAGTATTTT
>NA|NA|TRBV6-5|TRBJ1-2
CASSPVGLYGYTF
TGTGCCAGCAGTCCCGTGGGGCTCTATGGCTACACCTTC
>NA|NA|TRBV5-4|TRBJ2-3
CASSLAGTDTQYF
TGTGCCAGCAGCTTGGCCGGGACAGATACGCAGTATTTT
>NA|once|TRBV19|TRBJ2-6
CASSIDQISGANVLTF
TGTGCCAGTAGTATTGATCAGATCTCTGGGGCCAACGTCCTGACTTTC
>NA|NA|TRBV7-8|TRBJ2-2
CASSLARVATGELFF
TGTGCCAGCAGCTTAGCGCGGGTCGCCACCGGGGAGCTGTTTTTT
>NA|NA|TRBV18|TRBJ1-2
CASSLIKGEDYGYTF
TGTGCCAGCTCACTTATAAAGGGGGAAGACTATGGCTACACCTTC
>NA|once|TRBV12-5|TRBJ1-1
CASGLRVSEAFF
TGTGCTAGTGGTTTGCGTGTGTCTGAAGCTTTCTTT
>NA|NA|TRBV5-4|TRBJ2-5
CASSLPGDPGVTQYF
TGTGCCAGCAGCTTGCCCGGGGACCCTGGGGTGACCCAGTACTTC
>TRBD1|NA|TRBV18|TRBJ2-3
CASSPLGTASTDTQYF
TGTGCCAGCTCACCTCTTGGGACAGCTAGCACAGATACGCAGTATTTT
>NA|NA|TRBV30|TRBJ1-2
CAWSVKGANYGYTF
TGTGCCTGGAGTGTAAAGGGGGCTAACTATGGCTACACCTTC
>NA|NA|TRBV29-1|TRBJ1-2
CSARAPDYGYTF
TGCAGCGCCCGGGCCCCTGACTATGGCTACACCTTC
>NA|NA|TRBV11-2|TRBJ1-2
CASSTSGVYGYTF
TGTGCCAGCAGCACGTCCGGAGTCTATGGCTACACCTTC
>TRBD1|NA|TRBV4-1|TRBJ1-4
CASSRAGTGNEKLFF
TGCGCCAGCAGCCGAGCCGGGACAGGGAATGAAAAACTGTTTTTT
>TRBD2|NA|TRBV7-9|TRBJ2-2
CASSLDTTSGTGELFF
TGTGCCAGCAGCTTAGATACGACTAGCGGTACCGGGGAGCTGTTTTTT
>NA|NA|TRBV28|TRBJ2-7
CASTSPLIGAGYF
TGTGCCAGCACCTCCCCCCTTATAGGCGCGGGGTACTTC
>TRBD2|NA|TRBV5-4|TRBJ2-2
CASSILAGAGGELFF
TGTGCCAGCAGTATACTAGCGGGAGCCGGCGGGGAGCTGTTTTTT